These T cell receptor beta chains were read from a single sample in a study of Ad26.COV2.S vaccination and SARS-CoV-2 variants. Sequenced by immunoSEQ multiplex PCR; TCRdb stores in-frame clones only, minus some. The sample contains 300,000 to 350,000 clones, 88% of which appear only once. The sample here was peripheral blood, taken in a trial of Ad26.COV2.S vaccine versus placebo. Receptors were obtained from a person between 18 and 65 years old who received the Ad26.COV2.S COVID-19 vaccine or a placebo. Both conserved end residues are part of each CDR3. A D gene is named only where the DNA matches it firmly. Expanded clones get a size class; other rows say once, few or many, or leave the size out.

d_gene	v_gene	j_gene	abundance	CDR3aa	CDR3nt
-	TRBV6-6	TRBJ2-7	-	CASSDTTKGSYEQYF	TGTGCCAGCAGTGACACCACAAAGGGATCCTACGAGCAGTACTTC
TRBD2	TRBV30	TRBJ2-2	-	CAWKGLAGVVTGELFF	TGTGCCTGGAAGGGACTAGCGGGAGTAGTCACCGGGGAGCTGTTTTTT
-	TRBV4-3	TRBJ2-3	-	CASSQDLAGATDTQYF	TGCGCCAGCAGCCAAGATCTGGCAGGGGCCACAGATACGCAGTATTTT
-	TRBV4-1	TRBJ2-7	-	CASSQAPVRDYEQYF	TGCGCCAGCAGCCAAGCCCCCGTCAGAGACTACGAGCAGTACTTC
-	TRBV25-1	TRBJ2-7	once	CASSDAARAHEQYF	TGTGCCAGCAGTGATGCCGCCAGGGCCCACGAGCAGTACTTC
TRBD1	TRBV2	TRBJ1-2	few	CASSLQGDLWGYTF	TGTGCCAGCAGTCTACAGGGGGACCTCTGGGGCTACACCTTC
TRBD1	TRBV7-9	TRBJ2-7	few	CASSPRGTGNPYEQYF	TGTGCCAGCAGCCCCCGCGGGACAGGCAATCCCTACGAGCAGTACTTC
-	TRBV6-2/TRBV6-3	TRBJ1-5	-	CASSYSRGVQPQHF	TGTGCCAGCAGTTACTCGAGGGGGGTTCAGCCCCAGCATTTT
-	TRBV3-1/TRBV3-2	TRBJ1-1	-	CASSQVRLRTNTEAFF	TGTGCCAGCAGCCAAGTTAGGCTCCGAACGAACACTGAAGCTTTCTTT
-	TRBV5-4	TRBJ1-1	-	CASSLVGMNTEAFF	TGTGCCAGCAGCTTGGTGGGCATGAACACTGAAGCTTTCTTT